What follows describes a single TCR beta chain. The antigen remains undetermined. This record belongs to a study of OX40 agonist ivuxolimab in advanced cancers. Study context: Prior anti-PD-1, anti-PD-L1 or anti-CTLA-4 therapy did not bar entry, and approximately 40% had some. Findings of the study overall: CD8+ T cells showed, on average, more clonal expansion than CD4+ cells. Researchers did not establish what antigens the expanded peripheral T cells target.

CDR1 MRHNA and CDR2 SNTAGT come from the germline V gene. The CDR3 length is 14 residues. The ends were cut back, 4 bases at V and 7 bases at J, with 14 bases in the middle. Repertoires were generated with immunoSEQ multiplex PCR, while TCRdb's copy carries only in-frame clones and drops some. The profile shows some 99,000 clones, just under 85% of them singletons. Here the sequenced sample was CD4+ or CD8+ T cells sorted from blood, taken in a trial of the OX40 agonist ivuxolimab. This chain links TRBV6-4 with TRBJ2-1; no clear D gene. The sequence was collected from an adult with an advanced solid tumor such as melanoma, head and neck, liver or kidney cancer. CDR3 protein: CASSGPRPPNEQFF. In DNA, the CDR3 is TGTGCCAGCAGTGGCCCACGTCCACCTAATGAGCAGTTCTTC.